The clone carrying this T cell receptor beta chain was recorded only once. Urothelial carcinoma affected the patients, and it was locally advanced or metastatic. This entry comes from a study of PD-L1 blockade in urothelial cancer. Background on the study: Male sex and bladder-origin urothelial cancer characterized about 85% of the roughly 29 patients. Patients had received 0 to 3 prior chemotherapy regimens.

The table came from immunoSEQ multiplex PCR; TCRdb's copy has only in-frame clones and leaves some out. The table records 25,000 to 35,000 clones, around 86% of them present only once. Trimming cost V 6 bases and J 0 bases, with 18 bases left between them. There are 18 residues in the CDR3. Germline V gives CDR1 MDHEN, CDR2 SYDVKM. The specimen comprised PBMCs, sampled around atezolizumab (anti-PD-L1) treatment. The chain carries TRBV28 and TRBJ2-6, with D unresolved. The clonotype was recovered from a man between 45 and 60 years old with urothelial cancer. Here the CDR3 DNA reads TGTGCCAGCAGGTCGGCCGGGTCCCACCTCTCTGGGGCCAACGTCCTGACTTTC. This codes for CASRSAGSHLSGANVLTF.